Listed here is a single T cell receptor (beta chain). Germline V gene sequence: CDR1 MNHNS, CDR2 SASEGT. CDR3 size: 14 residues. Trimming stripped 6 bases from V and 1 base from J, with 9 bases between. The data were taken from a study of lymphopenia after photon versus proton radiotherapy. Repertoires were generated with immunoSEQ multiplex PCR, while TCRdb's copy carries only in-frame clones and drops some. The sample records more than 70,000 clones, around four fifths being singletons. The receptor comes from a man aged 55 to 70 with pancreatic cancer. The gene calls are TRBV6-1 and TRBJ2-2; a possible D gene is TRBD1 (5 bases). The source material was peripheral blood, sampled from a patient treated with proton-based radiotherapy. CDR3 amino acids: CASSTGQNTGELFF. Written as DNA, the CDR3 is TGTGCCAGCAGCACCGGACAGAACACCGGGGAGCTGTTTTTT.